This TCR beta chain was obtained from a study of CXCR3-negative and CXCR3-positive naive CD8 T cells. The study's findings and limits: More hydrophobic TRB CDR3s occurred in CXCR3-positive than in CXCR3-negative naive cells.

CDR1 and CDR2 (germline): SGHTA, FQGTGA. This CDR3 contains 14 residues. For this clonotype: As yet, its antigen is unknown.

The TRB cDNA libraries were prepared by 5' RACE with UMI labels. TCRdb reprocessed the 5' RACE reads, keeping one entry per CDR3 protein, no DNA. The table lists about 85,000 distinct CDR3 sequences. A CD45RO-CCR7+CD27+CD95- profile was what naive CD8+ T cells displayed. V gene TRBV7-3 combines with J gene TRBJ2-2; TCRdb gives TRBD1 as the D gene, but with no DNA this cannot be confirmed. The sample taken for sequencing was naive CXCR3+ CD8+ T cells from blood. The subset denotes: CD45RO-CCR7+CD27+CD95- naive CD8+ T cells expressing CXCR3 (TNR3+). This TCR was sampled from a human donor in good health. Some clones in this sample may be carry-over from other donors' samples. This chain's CDR3 is CASSFGGYTGELFF.